The 21 T cell receptor beta chains in this list originate from one sample, sequenced in a study of shared clonotypes between healthy human individuals. CD8 cells classed as naive were CD45RO-negative and positively selected for CCR7, excluding terminally differentiated effector memory CD45RA+ cells. TCRdb's copy holds only in-frame clones and misses some; the assay was immunoSEQ multiplex PCR. The repertoire holds nearly 2 million clones, with approximately 94% as singletons. The material sequenced was naive CD8+ T cells sorted from blood. The receptors derive from a man aged 18 to 35 in good health.

The rearrangement joins TRBV4-1 to TRBJ1-2, with 8 bases lining up with TRBD1. CDR3 length equals 17 residues. Germline CDR1 is MGHRA and CDR2 is YSYEKL. V trimming: 7 bases; J trimming: 6 bases; junction bases outside the gene matches: 19. The CDR3 loop is CASTIYGQGPQTDGYTF. The DNA of the CDR3 is TGCGCCAGCACGATCTACGGACAGGGCCCCCAGACGGATGGCTACACCTTC.

J is TRBJ2-1 and V is TRBV29-1, with 7 nucleotides matching TRBD1. Germline V lookup: CDR1 SQVTM, CDR2 ANQGSEA. The trim removed 8 bases at V and 4 bases at J, leaving 8 bases unmatched. This CDR3 contains 13 residues. Written as DNA, the CDR3 is TGCAGCTCAGGGACAGTGGGGTACAATGAGCAGTTCTTC. Translation: CSSGTVGYNEQFF.

Of note for this clone: Other DNA sequences of this sample code for an identical CDR3. V usage is TRBV7-2 and J usage is TRBJ2-7; 9 positions agree with TRBD1. CDR1 and CDR2 (germline): SGHTA, FQGNSA. This CDR3 spans 14 amino acids. The V segment lost 3 bases and the J segment 3 bases; nucleotides outside the gene matches: 3. The CDR3 DNA follows: TGTGCCAGCAGCTTGGGACAGGGCCTCTACGAGCAGTACTTC. It is translated as CASSLGQGLYEQYF.

The genes are TRBV7-2 and TRBJ2-2; D might be TRBD2 (6 bases). CDR3 size: 18 residues. Germline loops: CDR1 SGHTA, CDR2 FQGNSA. Between the trimmed V and J ends, which lost 5 bases and 1 base, there was a span of 20 bases. CDR3 bases: TGTGCCAGCAGCCCTCCCCGAATCTTAGCGGAGAACACCGGGGAGCTGTTTTTT. This translates into CASSPPRILAENTGELFF.

The chain carries TRBV6-5 and TRBJ2-4; possible D gene TRBD1, 6 bases. The CDR3 length is 16 residues. V gave up 2 bases and J gave up 1 base, with 12 bases separating them. Looked up from germline, CDR1 is MNHEY and CDR2 is SVGAGI. The CDR3 DNA is TGTGCCAGCAGTTACCGGGACACCGTTGCCAAAAACATTCAGTACTTC. Translating it yields CASSYRDTVAKNIQYF.

The J gene is TRBJ1-2, the V gene TRBV6-1; D gene ambiguous. Germline-derived CDR1 and CDR2 are MNHNS and SASEGT. This CDR3 contains 12 residues. Trimming took 1 base from V and 4 from J, leaving 4 bases between them. The CDR3 reads CASSEGSYGYTF. In nucleotides, the CDR3 is TGTGCCAGCAGTGAAGGCAGCTATGGCTACACCTTC.

This clone was detected only a few times. The chain uses TRBV19 and TRBJ2-1; 9 nucleotides line up with TRBD2. CDR1 is LNHDA and CDR2 is SQIVND in the germline V gene (reference sequence). The CDR3 contains 15 residues. Trimming took 1 base from V and 7 from J; bases not matched to a gene: 5. The CDR3, as DNA: TGTGCCAGTAGTATAGCGGCGGGGGGGCCAAATGAGCAGTTCTTC. Translation: CASSIAAGGPNEQFF.

The DNA of the CDR3 is TGTGCCAGTAGTATCCGAGTACCGGGACAGTTCTCCTACGAGCAGTACTTC. This codes for CASSIRVPGQFSYEQYF. The chain carries TRBV19 and TRBJ2-7; 7 bases are a match to TRBD1. The CDR3 runs 17 residues. The germline CDR1 and CDR2 sequences are LNHDA and SQIVND (reference sequence). Trimming at V came to 3 bases and at J to 0 bases, leaving 11 bases not matched to a gene.

Comment on this clone: Other DNA sequences from this sample encode an identical CDR3 as well. V usage is TRBV7-9 and J usage is TRBJ2-1; D not resolved. The CDR3 runs to 12 residues. With 3 bases removed from V and 6 bases from J, the gap between germline ends came to 6 bases. The germline V gene has CDR1 SEHNR and CDR2 FQNEAQ (reference sequence). The CDR3 loop reads CASSFPGNEQFF. The CDR3 DNA reads as TGTGCCAGCAGCTTTCCTGGCAATGAGCAGTTCTTC.

The chain uses TRBV27 and TRBJ2-5; TRBD2 aligns across 10 bases. Trimming at V came to 4 bases and at J to 10 bases, leaving 9 bases not matched to a gene. Germline V gene lookup returns CDR1 MNHEY and CDR2 SMNVEV (reference sequence). This CDR3 spans 14 amino acids. Here the CDR3 DNA reads TGTGCCAGCAGTTCGCCCCTAGCGGGGGCCGACCAGTACTTC. Amino acids: CASSSPLAGADQYF.

For this clone: The sample contains more than one DNA sequence encoding this CDR3. This chain connects TRBV10-3 to TRBJ1-1; D call uncertain. Per germline, CDR1 ENHRY and CDR2 SYGVKD. V was trimmed by 3 bases and J by 5 bases, leaving 10 bases between them. The CDR3 contains 13 residues. DNA of the CDR3: TGTGCCATCAGTGAAGGAACGGAGACTGAAGCTTTCTTT. Translated, it gives CAISEGTETEAFF.

V usage is TRBV27 and J usage is TRBJ1-2; 7 nucleotides line up with TRBD1. The junction had 8 bases not matched to a gene; V was cut back by 2 bases and J by 5 bases. Per germline, CDR1 MNHEY and CDR2 SMNVEV (reference sequence). The length of the CDR3 is 15 residues. DNA of the CDR3: TGTGCCAGCAGTTTAAAGGGGGCGCTCTCTTATGGCTACACCTTC. Protein product: CASSLKGALSYGYTF.

Remarks on this clone: The sample has other DNA sequences that encode this CDR3 too. The chain combines TRBV7-2 with TRBJ2-7, with D tentatively TRBD1 (6 bases). The CDR3 extends over 14 amino acids. CDR1 and CDR2 from the germline V gene are SGHTA and FQGNSA. The ends were cut back, 0 bases at V and 3 bases at J, with 9 bases in the middle. CDR3 protein: CASSLAGGGYEQYF. CDR3 nucleotides: TGTGCCAGCAGCTTAGCAGGGGGTGGCTACGAGCAGTACTTC.

The V call is TRBV5-1, the J call TRBJ2-5; 7 bases align to TRBD1. The CDR3 is 15 residues long. Looked up from germline, CDR1 is SGHRS and CDR2 is YFSETQ. V lost 0 bases and J lost 5; bases outside the gene matches: 7. CDR3 DNA sequence: TGCGCCAGCAGCTTGGAGGCAGGGGGTTTTGAGACCCAGTACTTC. Amino acids: CASSLEAGGFETQYF.

For this clone: Other DNA sequences in the sample encode the same CDR3. The CDR3 region has the DNA TGTGCCAGCAGCCAAGGCCTCTCCTACGAGCAGTACTTC. Translated, it gives CASSQGLSYEQYF. This chain uses TRBV4-2 with TRBJ2-7, with unresolved D. Germline CDR1 LGHNA, CDR2 YNFKEQ. Trimming pared 1 base from V and 0 bases from J, leaving 4 bases between. This CDR3 contains 13 residues.

The J gene is TRBJ2-7, the V gene TRBV19; the match to TRBD1 covers 8 bases. CDR1 is LNHDA, CDR2 SQIVND, per germline (reference sequence). The V gene end was trimmed by 10 bases and the J gene end by 7 bases; junction bases not matched to a gene: 15. This CDR3 spans 14 amino acids. CDR3 sequence reads: CATRGQGVSVEQYF. The CDR3, as DNA: TGTGCCACTCGAGGACAGGGCGTCTCAGTAGAGCAGTACTTC.

The CDR3 DNA follows: TGTGCCAGCAGCTCCGGACTAGCGGGGAAAACAGATACGCAGTATTTT. The encoded protein is CASSSGLAGKTDTQYF. The chain is built from TRBV7-6 and TRBJ2-3; the match to TRBD2 covers 12 bases. The CDR3 totals 16 residues. After removal of 4 bases from V and 3 bases from J, the junction contained 5 bases not matched to a gene. The germline V gene encodes CDR1 SGHVS and CDR2 FNYEAQ.

The chain joins TRBV4-1 to TRBJ1-2; D is unclear. The CDR3 loop spans 13 amino acids. Germline lookup yields CDR1 MGHRA and CDR2 YSYEKL. Deletions cut 0 bases from V and 8 bases from J, with 10 bases between. Here the CDR3 DNA reads TGCGCCAGCAGCCAAGAGGGCCTACGAGGCTACACCTTC. It specifies CASSQEGLRGYTF.

The chain is built from TRBV9 and TRBJ2-7; the match to TRBD2 covers 13 bases. Trimming took 3 bases from V and 3 from J; bases not matched to a gene: 0. Germline V gives CDR1 SGDLS, CDR2 YYNGEE. The CDR3 spans 14 residues. Here the CDR3 DNA reads TGTGCCAGCAGCGGACTAGCGGGAGGCTACGAGCAGTACTTC. It is translated as CASSGLAGGYEQYF. The variable domain in full, with the rest retrieved from reference TRBV9 and TRBJ2-7, is DSGVTQTPKHLITATGQRVTLRCSPRSGDLSVYWYQQSLDQGLQFLIQYYNGEERAKGNILERFSAQQFPDLHSELNLSSLELGDSALYFCASSGLAGGYEQYFGPGTRLTVT.

Points on this clone: The identical CDR3 is also encoded by other nucleotide sequences in the sample. V gene TRBV6-5 combines with J gene TRBJ1-5; TRBD1 matches at 8 bases. The CDR3 length is 15 residues. The trim removed 5 bases at V and 6 bases at J, leaving 9 bases unmatched. Germline V gene data show CDR1 as MNHEY and CDR2 as SVGAGI. The CDR3 loop is CASSPGQEGVQPQHF. CDR3 DNA sequence: TGTGCCAGCAGTCCGGGACAGGAAGGGGTTCAGCCCCAGCATTTT.

CDR3 residues: CASSLEPGLAKNIQYF. The DNA for the CDR3 is TGTGCCAGCAGTTTAGAGCCGGGTTTGGCCAAAAACATTCAGTACTTC. The rearrangement joins TRBV28 to TRBJ2-4; no clear D gene. V was shortened by 2 bases and J by 1 base, with 12 bases between the two germline ends. Looked up from germline, CDR1 is MDHEN and CDR2 is SYDVKM. The CDR3 spans 16 residues.